These T cell receptor beta chains were read from a single sample in a study of cytomegalovirus exposure and HLA in healthy donors. Measured with immunoSEQ multiplex PCR; TCRdb has only the in-frame clones, and not every one. This table holds 65,000 to 100,000 clones, about 85% found once. What was sequenced was PBMCs. Every receptor here comes from a woman aged 40 to 50 in good health and CMV-seropositive. Each CDR3 is given without its conserved first and last residue. The order of the fields is V gene, clone size, J gene, CDR3 protein. Only some rows state a clone size, as once, few, many or a class for expanded clones.

TRBV4-1	.	TRBJ1-6	ASSQGKEERFHNSPLH
TRBV27	few	TRBJ1-2	ASRLLGQGAIYGYT
TRBV6-1	.	TRBJ1-3	AARQGLSSGNTIY
TRBV5-6	.	TRBJ2-7	ASSTTDRVGSYEQY
TRBV29-1	.	TRBJ2-1	SVPGTYINNEQF
TRBV5-1	once	.	ASSVSSGSYEQY
TRBV13	few	TRBJ1-1	ASSHQQGVEAF
TRBV7-9	.	TRBJ1-2	ASSFEQFNYGYT
TRBV7-2	.	TRBJ2-1	ASSQTSGAPYNEQF
TRBV19	once	TRBJ1-2	ASSLGQGGGYT
TRBV19	.	.	ASSIVPSGGPYEQY
TRBV6-1	.	TRBJ2-3	ASSPRQGSTDTQY
TRBV4-2	.	TRBJ2-7	ASSQVSGLSYEQY
TRBV30	.	TRBJ1-5	AWGGSLANQPQH
TRBV6-1	.	TRBJ2-1	ASLRIHNEQF
TRBV28	.	TRBJ2-7	ASSYGSGVIYEQY
TRBV7-3	few	TRBJ2-5	ASSFGTSGGLETQY
TRBV18	.	TRBJ1-1	ASSPGQQNTEAF
TRBV28	.	TRBJ1-3	ASSTLTFRGSGNTIY
TRBV6-1	.	TRBJ1-5	AIKTDRVTNQPQH
TRBV7-9	.	TRBJ1-1	ASSWMGQAIMTEAF
TRBV11-1	.	TRBJ1-2	ASSTGTAFYGYT
TRBV28	.	TRBJ2-1	ASSLGGDEQF
TRBV2	once	TRBJ1-1	ASSGVGVNTEAF
TRBV27	.	TRBJ1-1	ASSFGEGWGAEAF
TRBV25-1	.	TRBJ2-7	ASSESGGTYEQY